This T cell receptor (beta chain) was obtained from a study of blood T cell repertoires in COVID-19 (dated by TCRdb to the early 2020s). At the level of the whole study: Collaborator samples came from the United States, Italy and Spain and covered acute and convalescent phases of COVID-19. The prospective study material was composed of cDNA or gDNA derived from T cells, B-cell-depleted T cells, or PBMCs. Deeply sampled blood TCRbeta repertoires from subjects exposed to, actively infected with, or recovered from COVID-19 were included in the dataset. HLA class I and class II types, where available, came from metadata supplied by the sample provider rather than from assay-based typing. The repertoires were released in a freely available public database intended as a resource for research on the immune response to SARS-CoV-2. Nearly every sample came with metadata listing a de-identified subject ID, COVID-19 status, age in years and sex. Samples came from the ongoing ImmuneRACE study (first 160 participants) plus 1,254 subjects from 6 global collaborators. The investigation overall reported the following: Clinical and demographic metadata were provided uncurated, with the amount varying by source and participant.

TCRbeta CDR3 regions were amplified from genomic DNA using the immunoSEQ Assay, a bias-controlled multiplex PCR. The source study handled its data this way. Within the assay, amplification of reference gene primers was used to estimate how many nucleated cells each sample contained. Sequence reads were collapsed and filtered to measure the absolute abundance of every unique TCRbeta CDR3 rearrangement. Productive Simpson clonality was computed per sample as the square root of Simpson's diversity index over productive rearrangements. This is the immuneACCESS table as TCRdb keeps it, with only in-frame sequences that have V and J called. A part of the clones is gone; compared with another copy, unresolved V genes explain less than half, and the rest is unexplained. From that table come the V and J calls and clone size; the DNA was used to work out D and trimming. This sample holds 51,000 or so clones; approximately 83% were observed only once. The biggest ten clones account for over 6% of the sample.

This clone was seen a single time. Its binding antigen is unknown. Base-call qualities are not available, and no considerably larger clone is one nucleotide away. The collaborating institutions used their own protocols to collect whole blood in K2EDTA tubes. Collaborator samples were shipped for TCRbeta analysis as frozen whole blood, isolated PBMCs, or DNA extracted from either sample type. Taken from cysteine to phenylalanine, the CDR3 has 15 residues. This entry keeps only the CDR3 DNA: 45 bases, framed from base 1. V and J are trimmed by 1 base and 12 bases, and the gene matches miss 10 bases of the junction. The germline V gene gives CDR1 as SGHTA and CDR2 as FQGNSA.

The chain is assembled from TRBV7-2 and TRBJ2-2; 8 central bases correspond to TRBD2. The clonotype originates from a man in his 70s with active COVID-19. The specimen was peripheral blood. The CDR3 protein is CASSLVPGGTWKLFF. The DNA sequence follows: TGTGCCAGCAGCTTAGTTCCGGGGGGGACCTGGAAGCTGTTTTTT.